This T cell receptor (beta chain) stems from a study of blood T cell repertoires in COVID-19. Study-wide context: COVID-19 samples from acute and convalescent phases originated in the United States, Italy and Spain. PBMCs, B-cell-depleted T cells, or T cells provided the cDNA or gDNA that made up the material.

Original processing methods: Cell counts per sample came from amplifying reference gene primers. TCRdb's table, derived via immunoSEQ multiplex PCR, lists solely in-frame clones and lacks some. The DNA gave D and trimming, while V, J and clone size come from that table. Of 210,000 or so clones listed, 70% to 90% are singletons. This clonotype was sampled from a woman younger than 35 who had recovered from COVID-19. Input material: peripheral blood.

The CDR3 reads CASSYSYRSSYEQYF. CDR3 DNA: TGTGCCAGCAGTTACTCGTACCGGAGCTCCTACGAGCAGTACTTC. The chain employs TRBV6-2 or TRBV6-3 and TRBJ2-7; D remains unclear. Trimming removed 0 bases at V and 0 bases at J, with 9 bases between. The CDR3 spans 15 residues. Germline values: CDR1 MNHEY, CDR2 SVGEGT.